The T cell receptor beta chain described here comes from a study of T cell repertoires in aging, cancer and after chemotherapy. Across the whole study: Donors were grouped into six age bands spanning 30 or younger through 70 or older. Clear clonal overlap appeared across healthy donor samples taken over several months to years.

Regarding the study as a whole: Immunological memory after chemotherapy cannot be judged from the repertoire data.

This clonotype is medium-sized within its sample. The antigen is not known. TCR beta rearrangements were amplified from peripheral blood genomic DNA. A mixed TRB-A/B primer pool amplified rearranged TRB by multiplex touch-down PCR. TCRdb re-called the multiplex PCR reads with MiXCR, one entry per CDR3 protein. The sample holds about 10,000 distinct CDR3 sequences, less than 30% seen once. This sequence was found in a human donor in good health. The sequencing sample was made of blood.

CDR3 coding DNA: TGTGCCTGGAGTGTGAAGGGCGCGAGCTATGGCTACACCTTC. This encodes CAWSVKGASYGYTF. The V gene is TRBV30, the J gene TRBJ1-2, with D unclear. The V and J ends lost 0 bases and 4 bases respectively, with 12 bases between them. Germline values: CDR1 GTSNPN, CDR2 SVGIG (reference sequence). The CDR3 loop spans 14 amino acids. Looking up the rest from reference TRBV30 and TRBJ1-2 gives the full variable domain: SQTIHQWPATLVQPVGSPLSLECTVEGTSNPNLYWYRQAAGRGLQLLFYSVGIGQISSEVPQNLSASRPQDRQFILSSKKLLLSDSGFYLCAWSVKGASYGYTFGSGTRLTVV.